This is a list of T cell receptor beta chains from one sample in a study of T cell repertoires in cytomegalovirus infection. These TCRs are of unknown antigen specificity. TCRdb passed the reads through MiXCR, listing each CDR3 protein once. The sample shows around 360,000 distinct CDR3 sequences, 34% of them seen only once. The sequenced sample was cultured PBMCs, obtained from culture after CMV antigen stimulation. These TCRs come from a human donor in good health (CMV status not recorded). Some clones in this sample may be carry-over from other donors' samples. The CDR3 runs from the conserved cysteine through the conserved F or W. The order of the fields is CDR3 protein, CDR3 DNA, V gene, clone size, D gene, J gene. D genes are given only for firm matches. Expanded clones get a size class; other rows say once, few or many, or leave the size out.

CASSFTAGLTEQFF | TGTGCCAGCAGCTTCACCGCGGGTCTAACCGAGCAGTTCTTC | TRBV7-9 | few | . | TRBJ2-1
CASLGQASYEQYF | TGTGCCAGCCTCGGACAGGCATCCTACGAGCAGTACTTC | TRBV2 | few | TRBD1 | TRBJ2-7
CATSTVSGNTIYF | TGTGCCACTTCGACAGTCTCTGGAAACACCATATATTTT | TRBV6-6 | . | . | TRBJ1-3
CASSLGSFQETQYF | TGTGCCAGCAGTTTGGGGAGCTTTCAAGAGACCCAGTACTTC | TRBV12-3/TRBV12-4 | few | . | TRBJ2-5
CASSPTVGTVQETQYF | TGTGCCAGCAGTCCAACCGTTGGGACAGTTCAAGAGACCCAGTACTTC | TRBV27 | . | TRBD1 | TRBJ2-5
CASRRTGVETQYF | TGTGCCAGTAGAAGGACAGGGGTGGAGACCCAGTACTTC | TRBV19 | . | TRBD1 | TRBJ2-5
CASSGGDRVGYGYTF | TGTGCCAGCAGTGGAGGGGACAGGGTGGGCTATGGCTACACCTTC | TRBV6-1 | . | TRBD1 | TRBJ1-2
CASTGASPYNEQFF | TGTGCCAGCACAGGGGCTAGTCCCTACAATGAGCAGTTCTTC | TRBV28 | many | . | TRBJ2-1
CASSMLAGGPSSEQYF | TGTGCCAGTAGTATGTTGGCGGGAGGGCCCTCGTCCGAGCAGTACTTC | TRBV19 | . | TRBD2 | TRBJ2-7
CASSFLGQVASYEQYF | TGTGCCAGCAGCTTCCTAGGACAGGTGGCGTCCTACGAGCAGTACTTC | TRBV7-2 | . | TRBD1 | TRBJ2-7
CSARDGRKSYEQYF | TGCAGTGCTAGAGATGGGCGGAAATCCTACGAGCAGTACTTC | TRBV20-1 | . | . | TRBJ2-7
CASSFVVGTSLSYNEQFF | TGTGCCAGCAGCTTTGTAGTGGGGACTAGCCTCTCCTACAATGAGCAGTTCTTC | TRBV7-2 | many | TRBD2 | TRBJ2-1
CSARAPAGRENEQFF | TGCAGTGCTAGGGCTCCAGCGGGACGAGAGAATGAGCAGTTCTTC | TRBV20-1 | few | TRBD2 | TRBJ2-1
CASSPGWREAEAFF | TGTGCCAGCTCACCTGGATGGAGGGAGGCTGAAGCTTTCTTT | TRBV18 | . | . | TRBJ1-1
CASSLAPDGPYSNQPQHF | TGTGCCAGCAGCTTAGCGCCGGACGGTCCCTATAGCAATCAGCCCCAGCATTTT | TRBV7-2 | few | . | TRBJ1-5
CASSLVLLAQDNEQFF | TGTGCCAGCAGCTTAGTATTGCTAGCTCAGGACAATGAGCAGTTCTTC | TRBV7-6 | many | . | TRBJ2-1
CASSSRGGSQLLTGGSYNEQFF | TGCGCCAGCAGCTCCCGAGGCGGATCCCAACTATTAACCGGAGGCTCCTACAATGAGCAGTTCTTC | TRBV5-1 | . | . | TRBJ2-1
CASSLMGESDEQFF | TGTGCCAGCAGCCTAATGGGGGAGAGCGATGAGCAGTTCTTC | TRBV7-3 | . | . | TRBJ2-1
CASSLDGVLSQGIYGYTF | TGTGCCAGCAGCTTAGATGGGGTATTGAGTCAGGGCATCTATGGCTACACCTTC | TRBV7-2 | many | . | TRBJ1-2
CASSDQSNSYEQYF | TGTGCCAGCAGTGACCAGTCTAACTCCTACGAGCAGTACTTC | TRBV6-1 | few | . | TRBJ2-7
CASSPEGFGGRKLFF | TGTGCCAGCAGCCCAGAGGGATTCGGGGGTAGAAAACTGTTTTTT | TRBV7-2 | . | . | TRBJ1-4
CASSQGEDRETQYF | TGCGCCAGCAGCCAGGGGGAGGACAGGGAGACCCAGTACTTC | TRBV4-3 | . | . | TRBJ2-5
CASSRAVTGDTEAFF | TGTGCCAGCAGCCGAGCTGTGACAGGGGACACTGAAGCTTTCTTT | TRBV11-2 | few | TRBD1 | TRBJ1-1
CATLAENRYNEQFF | TGTGCCACTCTAGCGGAAAATCGGTACAATGAGCAGTTCTTC | TRBV19 | few | TRBD2 | TRBJ2-1
CASSQEWTGDRSPLHF | TGCGCCAGCAGCCAAGAGTGGACAGGGGATAGGTCACCCCTCCACTTT | TRBV4-3 | . | TRBD1 | TRBJ1-6
CASSFPGLADEQFF | TGTGCCAGCAGCTTCCCTGGACTAGCGGATGAGCAGTTCTTC | TRBV11-2 | . | TRBD2 | TRBJ2-1
CASSYEGLAGANVLTF | TGTGCCAGCAGTTACGAAGGACTAGCTGGGGCCAACGTCCTGACTTTC | TRBV6-5 | few | TRBD2 | TRBJ2-6
CSAPWTGGTDTQYF | TGCAGTGCTCCCTGGACAGGGGGCACAGATACGCAGTATTTT | TRBV20-1 | . | TRBD1 | TRBJ2-3
CASSLLRNHNEQFF | TGTGCCAGCAGCTTACTCAGGAATCACAATGAGCAGTTCTTC | TRBV7-2 | . | . | TRBJ2-1
CASSEMRTEAFF | TGTGCCAGCAGTGAAATGCGCACTGAAGCTTTCTTT | TRBV6-1 | . | . | TRBJ1-1
CASSLGGQRLWSYNEQFF | TGTGCCAGCAGCTTGGGGGGACAGCGTTTATGGTCCTACAATGAGCAGTTCTTC | TRBV5-4 | . | TRBD1 | TRBJ2-1
CASSPPGRGVESQYF | TGTGCCAGCAGCCCACCGGGACGCGGCGTGGAGTCCCAGTACTTC | TRBV7-8 | once | . | TRBJ2-5
CASSIGRLDSYEQYF | TGTGCCAGTAGTATCGGACGGTTGGACTCCTACGAGCAGTACTTC | TRBV19 | few | . | TRBJ2-7
CASSSLPSSYNEQFF | TGTGCCAGCTCATCCCTACCGAGCTCCTACAATGAGCAGTTCTTC | TRBV18 | . | . | TRBJ2-1
CASSRGTSGSTYQETQYF | TGCGCCAGCAGCCGCGGGACTAGCGGGAGTACGTACCAAGAGACCCAGTACTTC | TRBV4-1 | . | TRBD2 | TRBJ2-5
CASSQRRGMNTEAFF | TGTGCCAGCAGCCAAAGACGGGGGATGAACACTGAAGCTTTCTTT | TRBV14 | . | . | TRBJ1-1
CASITGPLTSGRALVPYNEQFF | TGTGCCAGCATTACCGGACCCCTAACTAGCGGGAGGGCCCTAGTCCCCTACAATGAGCAGTTCTTC | TRBV7-8 | . | TRBD2 | TRBJ2-1
CSARRRGATEAFF | TGCAGCGCCCGTAGAAGGGGAGCCACTGAAGCTTTCTTT | TRBV20-1 | . | . | TRBJ1-1
CASSPRTGPFLDYGYTF | TGTGCCAGTAGTCCTCGGACAGGCCCATTCCTCGATTATGGCTACACCTTC | TRBV19 | few | TRBD1 | TRBJ1-2
CASSQGLAGENEQFF | TGCGCCAGCAGCCAGGGGCTAGCGGGAGAGAATGAGCAGTTCTTC | TRBV4-3 | . | TRBD2 | TRBJ2-1
CASKRDILSTDTQYF | TGTGCCAGCAAAAGGGACATCCTTAGCACAGATACGCAGTATTTT | TRBV6-5 | few | . | TRBJ2-3
CASKGVGNEKLFF | TGTGCCAGTAAGGGCGTAGGTAATGAAAAACTGTTTTTT | TRBV19 | many | . | TRBJ1-4
CATRTNSGANVLTF | TGTGCCACTCGGACGAACTCTGGGGCCAACGTCCTGACTTTC | TRBV7-4 | once | . | TRBJ2-6
CASSQNSRAESNSPLHF | TGTGCCAGCAGCCAAAATTCCCGCGCGGAGTCTAATTCACCCCTCCACTTT | TRBV4-2 | . | . | TRBJ1-6
CASSVFDHLNTEAFF | TGTGCCAGCAGTGTATTCGACCATTTAAACACTGAAGCTTTCTTT | TRBV6-2/TRBV6-3 | . | . | TRBJ1-1
CASSESRGRSQDTQYF | TGCGCCAGCAGTGAGTCAAGGGGACGATCCCAGGATACGCAGTATTTT | TRBV10-1 | . | . | TRBJ2-3
CASSSGTDPGYGYTF | TGTGCCAGCAGCTCCGGGACAGACCCCGGGTATGGCTACACCTTC | TRBV7-8 | few | TRBD1 | TRBJ1-2
CASSSRGGVNTEAFF | TGTGCCAGCAGCTCGCGGGGGGGTGTGAACACTGAAGCTTTCTTT | TRBV11-3 | . | . | TRBJ1-1
CASSGGVYEQFF | TGTGCCAGCAGTGGCGGAGTTTATGAGCAGTTCTTC | TRBV25-1 | . | . | TRBJ2-1
CASSLSPGNYGYTF | TGTGCCAGCAGCTTAAGCCCAGGGAACTATGGCTACACCTTC | TRBV7-2 | many | . | TRBJ1-2
CASSLEGLAGGRTGELFF | TGCGCCAGCAGCTTGGAGGGACTAGCGGGAGGACGAACCGGGGAGCTGTTTTTT | TRBV5-1 | . | TRBD2 | TRBJ2-2
CASSQGLAISVNEQFF | TGTGCCAGCAGCCAAGGACTAGCTATATCCGTCAATGAGCAGTTCTTC | TRBV11-2 | . | TRBD2 | TRBJ2-1
CASSPTTGGFYGYTF | TGTGCCAGCAGTCCCACAACGGGGGGATTCTATGGCTACACCTTC | TRBV12-3/TRBV12-4 | . | . | TRBJ1-2
CASSSTGASYNEQFF | TGTGCCAGCAGCTCCACAGGGGCCTCCTACAATGAGCAGTTCTTC | TRBV7-9 | . | TRBD1 | TRBJ2-1
CASSPDPGSYEQYF | TGTGCCAGCAGTCCAGACCCTGGGTCCTACGAGCAGTACTTC | TRBV7-2 | few | . | TRBJ2-7
CSATINRGAKNIQYF | TGCAGTGCTACCATAAATCGGGGGGCCAAAAACATTCAGTACTTC | TRBV20-1 | . | . | TRBJ2-4
CASSLNRAQPQHF | TGTGCCAGCAGTTTAAACCGGGCTCAGCCCCAGCATTTT | TRBV12-3/TRBV12-4 | . | . | TRBJ1-5
CSARDRNRDKGFRYNEQFF | TGCAGTGCTAGAGATCGGAACAGGGATAAGGGGTTTAGGTACAATGAGCAGTTCTTC | TRBV20-1 | many | . | TRBJ2-1
CASSLFGGRADYEQYF | TGTGCCAGCAGCTTATTCGGCGGGAGAGCCGACTACGAGCAGTACTTC | TRBV7-3 | few | TRBD2 | TRBJ2-7